This T cell receptor beta chain is drawn from a study of monozygotic twins with inflammatory bowel disease. Study-level points and caveats: None of the different T cell subtypes could be distinguished from one another. Some repertoire variability may stem from patients' differing immunosuppressive treatments. Patients with IBD had less TCRbeta diversity (inverse Simpson) than their healthy co-twins.

CDR1 is KGHSH, CDR2 LQKENI, per germline. This CDR3 is built from 12 residues. UMIs were attached via template switching, each with a 6-nucleotide sample barcode. TCRdb reprocessed the 5' RACE reads and keeps a single row for each CDR3 protein, giving no DNA. Recorded for this sample: some 440,000 distinct CDR3 sequences. Worth noting for this clonotype: The antigen remains unidentified.

The chain joins TRBV18 to TRBJ2-7. Sequencing was performed on blood. The sequence was obtained from a human donor with ulcerative colitis or Crohn's disease, or a healthy co-twin of an affected twin (not recorded which). The chain's CDR3 is CASSPNKYEQYF. The full variable domain, with the rest looked up from reference TRBV18 and TRBJ2-7, is NAGVMQNPRHLVRRRGQEARLRCSPMKGHSHVYWYRQLPEEGLKFMVYLQKENIIDESGMPKERFSAEFPKEGPSILRIQQVVRGDSAAYFCASSPNKYEQYFGPGTRLTVT.